This record covers a single TCR beta chain. The antigen remains undetermined. Extracted RNA was reverse transcribed into cDNA, the sequencing template. The assay was immunoSEQ multiplex PCR, and TCRdb's table has in-frame clones only and misses some. The sample has some 130,000 clones, about 46% seen once. Germline assignment: CDR1 SNHLY and CDR2 FYNNEI. CDR3 length equals 16 residues. Trimming took off 0 bases at V and 3 bases at J, with 15 bases between the two ends. This record comes from a study of CD8+ T cells in alopecia areata. Study in general: Tofacitinib continued for 6 to 18 months and was then withheld for 6 months.

Findings of the study overall: More clonal than normal scalp was lesional scalp, particularly alopecia totalis/universalis.

The clonotype originates from a human donor with alopecia areata. J is TRBJ2-7 and V is TRBV2, with D maybe TRBD1 (5 bases). Sequences were derived from CD8+ T cells sorted from blood, sampled at week 0. For the CDR3, the DNA is TGTGCCAGCAGTGAAGCGCGGACACTCCTGGACTACGAGCAGTACTTC. It yields the protein CASSEARTLLDYEQYF.